This T cell receptor beta chain was captured by sequencing in a study of neoadjuvant anti-PD-1 for oral cavity cancer. General study points: Pretreatment Treg/Th17 ratio correlated inversely with post-treatment tumor clonality.

Trimming took 6 bases from V and 7 from J; bases not matched to a gene: 12. The germline V gene has CDR1 LNHDA and CDR2 SQIVND (reference sequence). This CDR3 has 17 residues. These newly diagnosed stage II-IVA oral cavity squamous cell carcinoma patients had no prior systemic or radiation treatment. The assay was immunoSEQ multiplex PCR, and TCRdb's table has in-frame clones only and misses some. The sample records 60,000 to 75,000 clones, under 85% being singletons. A word on this clone: Its antigen remains unknown.

The TCR originated in a person aged 35-79 years with oral cavity squamous cell carcinoma. This chain links TRBV19 with TRBJ2-1; 13 nucleotides align to TRBD2. Sample: PBMCs, taken before nivolumab (anti-PD-1) treatment. Written as DNA, the CDR3 is TGTGCCAGTAGCGCTCCCAGGACTAGCGGGGGCAGGAATGAGCAGTTCTTC. Protein sequence: CASSAPRTSGGRNEQFF.